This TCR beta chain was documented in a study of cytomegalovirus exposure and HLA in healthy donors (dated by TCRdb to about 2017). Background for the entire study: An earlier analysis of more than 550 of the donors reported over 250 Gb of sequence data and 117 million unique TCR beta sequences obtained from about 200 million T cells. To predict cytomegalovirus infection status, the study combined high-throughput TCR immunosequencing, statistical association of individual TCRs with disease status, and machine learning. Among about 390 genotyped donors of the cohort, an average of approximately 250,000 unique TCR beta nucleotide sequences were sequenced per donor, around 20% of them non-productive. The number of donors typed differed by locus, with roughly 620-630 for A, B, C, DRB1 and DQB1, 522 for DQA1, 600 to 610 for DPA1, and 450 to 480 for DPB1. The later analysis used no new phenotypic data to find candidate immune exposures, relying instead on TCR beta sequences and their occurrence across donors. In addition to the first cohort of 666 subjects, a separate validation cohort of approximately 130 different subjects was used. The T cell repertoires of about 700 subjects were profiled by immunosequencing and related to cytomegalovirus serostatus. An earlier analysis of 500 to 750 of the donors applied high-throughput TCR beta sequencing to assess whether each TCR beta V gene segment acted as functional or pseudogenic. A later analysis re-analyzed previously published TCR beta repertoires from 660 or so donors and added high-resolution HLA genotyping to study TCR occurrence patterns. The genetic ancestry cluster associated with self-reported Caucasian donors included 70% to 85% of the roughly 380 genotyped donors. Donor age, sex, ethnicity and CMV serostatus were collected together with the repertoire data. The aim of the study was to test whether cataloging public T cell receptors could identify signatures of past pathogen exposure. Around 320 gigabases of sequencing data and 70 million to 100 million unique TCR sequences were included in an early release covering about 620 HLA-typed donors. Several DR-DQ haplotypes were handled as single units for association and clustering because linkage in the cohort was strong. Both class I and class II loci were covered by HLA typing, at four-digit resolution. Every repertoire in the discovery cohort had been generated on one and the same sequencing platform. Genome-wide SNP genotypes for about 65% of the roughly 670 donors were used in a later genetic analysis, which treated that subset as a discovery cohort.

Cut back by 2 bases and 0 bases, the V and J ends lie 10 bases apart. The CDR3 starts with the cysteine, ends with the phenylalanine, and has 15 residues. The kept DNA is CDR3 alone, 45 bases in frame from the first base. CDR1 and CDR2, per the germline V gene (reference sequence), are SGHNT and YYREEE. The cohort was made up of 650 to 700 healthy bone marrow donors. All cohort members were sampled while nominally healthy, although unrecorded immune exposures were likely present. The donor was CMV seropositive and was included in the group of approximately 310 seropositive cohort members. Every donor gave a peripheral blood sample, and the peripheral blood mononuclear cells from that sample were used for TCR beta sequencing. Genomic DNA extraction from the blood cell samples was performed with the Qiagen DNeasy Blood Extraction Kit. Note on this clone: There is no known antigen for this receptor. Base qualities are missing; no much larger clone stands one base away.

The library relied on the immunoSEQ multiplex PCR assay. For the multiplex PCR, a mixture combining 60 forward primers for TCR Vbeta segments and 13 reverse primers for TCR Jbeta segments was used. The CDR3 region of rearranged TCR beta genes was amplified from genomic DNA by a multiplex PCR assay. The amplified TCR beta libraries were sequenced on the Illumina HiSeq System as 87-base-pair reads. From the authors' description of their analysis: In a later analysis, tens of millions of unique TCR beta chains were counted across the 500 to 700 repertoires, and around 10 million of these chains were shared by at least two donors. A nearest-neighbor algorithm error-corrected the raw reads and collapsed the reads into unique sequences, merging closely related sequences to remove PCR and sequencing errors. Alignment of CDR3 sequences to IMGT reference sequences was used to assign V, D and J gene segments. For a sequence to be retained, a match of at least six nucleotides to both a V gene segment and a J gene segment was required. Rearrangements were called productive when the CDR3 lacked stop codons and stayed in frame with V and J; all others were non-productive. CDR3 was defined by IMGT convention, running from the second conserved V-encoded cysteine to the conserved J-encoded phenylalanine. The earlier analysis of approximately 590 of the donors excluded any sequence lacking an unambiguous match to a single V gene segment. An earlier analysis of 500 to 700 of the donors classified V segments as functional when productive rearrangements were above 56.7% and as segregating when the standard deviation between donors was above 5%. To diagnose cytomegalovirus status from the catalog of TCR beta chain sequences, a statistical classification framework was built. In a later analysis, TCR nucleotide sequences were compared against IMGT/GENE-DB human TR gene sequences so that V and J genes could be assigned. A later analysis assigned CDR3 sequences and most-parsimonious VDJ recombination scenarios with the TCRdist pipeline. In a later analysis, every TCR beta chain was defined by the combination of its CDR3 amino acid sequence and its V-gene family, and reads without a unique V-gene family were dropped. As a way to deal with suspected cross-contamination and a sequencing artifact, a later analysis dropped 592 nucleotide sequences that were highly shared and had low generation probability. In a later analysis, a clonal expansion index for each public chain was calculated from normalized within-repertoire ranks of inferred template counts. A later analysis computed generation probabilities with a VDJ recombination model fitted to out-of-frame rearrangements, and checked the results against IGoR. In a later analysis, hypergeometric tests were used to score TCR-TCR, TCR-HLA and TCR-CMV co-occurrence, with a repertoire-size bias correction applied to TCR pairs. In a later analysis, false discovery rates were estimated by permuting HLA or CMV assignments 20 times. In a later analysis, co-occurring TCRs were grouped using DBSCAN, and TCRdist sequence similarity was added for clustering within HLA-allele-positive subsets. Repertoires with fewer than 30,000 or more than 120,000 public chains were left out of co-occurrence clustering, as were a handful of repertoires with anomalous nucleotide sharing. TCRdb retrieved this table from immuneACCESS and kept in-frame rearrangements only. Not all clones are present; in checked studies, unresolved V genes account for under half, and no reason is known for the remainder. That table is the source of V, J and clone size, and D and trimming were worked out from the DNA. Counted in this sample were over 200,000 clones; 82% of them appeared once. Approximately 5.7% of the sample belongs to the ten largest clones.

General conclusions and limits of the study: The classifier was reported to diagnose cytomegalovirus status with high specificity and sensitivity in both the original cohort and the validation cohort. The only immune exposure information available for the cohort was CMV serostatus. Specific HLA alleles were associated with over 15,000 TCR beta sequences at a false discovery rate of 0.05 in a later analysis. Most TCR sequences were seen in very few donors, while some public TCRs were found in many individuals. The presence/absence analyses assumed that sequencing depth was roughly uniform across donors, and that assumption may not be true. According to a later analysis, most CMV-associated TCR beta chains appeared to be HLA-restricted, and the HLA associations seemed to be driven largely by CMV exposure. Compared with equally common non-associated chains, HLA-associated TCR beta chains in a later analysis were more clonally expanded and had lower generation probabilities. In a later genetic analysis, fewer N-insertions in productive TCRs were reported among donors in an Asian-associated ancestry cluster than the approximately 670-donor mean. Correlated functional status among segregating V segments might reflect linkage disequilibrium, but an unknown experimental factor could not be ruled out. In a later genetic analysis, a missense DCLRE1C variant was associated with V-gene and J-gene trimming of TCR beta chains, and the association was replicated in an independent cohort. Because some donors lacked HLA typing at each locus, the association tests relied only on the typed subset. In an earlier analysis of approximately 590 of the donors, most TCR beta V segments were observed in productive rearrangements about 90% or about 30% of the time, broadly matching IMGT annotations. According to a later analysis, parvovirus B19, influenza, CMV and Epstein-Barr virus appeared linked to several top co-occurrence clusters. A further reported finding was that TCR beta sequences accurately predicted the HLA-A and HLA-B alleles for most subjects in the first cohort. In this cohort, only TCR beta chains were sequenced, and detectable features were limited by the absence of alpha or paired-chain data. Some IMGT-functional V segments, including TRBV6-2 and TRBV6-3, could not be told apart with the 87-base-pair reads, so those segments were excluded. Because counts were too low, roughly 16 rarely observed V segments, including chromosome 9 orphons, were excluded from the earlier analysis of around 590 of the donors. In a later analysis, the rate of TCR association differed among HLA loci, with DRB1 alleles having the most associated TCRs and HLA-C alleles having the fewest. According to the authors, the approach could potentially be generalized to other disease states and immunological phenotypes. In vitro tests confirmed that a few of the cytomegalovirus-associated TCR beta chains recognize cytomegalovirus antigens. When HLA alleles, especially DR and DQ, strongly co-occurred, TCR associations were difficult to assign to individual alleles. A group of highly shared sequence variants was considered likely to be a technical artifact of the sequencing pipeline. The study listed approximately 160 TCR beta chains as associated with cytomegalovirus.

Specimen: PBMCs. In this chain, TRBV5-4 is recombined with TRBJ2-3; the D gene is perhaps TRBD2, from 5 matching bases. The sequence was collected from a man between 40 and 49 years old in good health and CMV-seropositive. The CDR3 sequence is CASSFGSTSTDTQYF. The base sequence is TGTGCCAGCAGCTTTGGGAGTACTAGCACAGATACGCAGTATTTT.